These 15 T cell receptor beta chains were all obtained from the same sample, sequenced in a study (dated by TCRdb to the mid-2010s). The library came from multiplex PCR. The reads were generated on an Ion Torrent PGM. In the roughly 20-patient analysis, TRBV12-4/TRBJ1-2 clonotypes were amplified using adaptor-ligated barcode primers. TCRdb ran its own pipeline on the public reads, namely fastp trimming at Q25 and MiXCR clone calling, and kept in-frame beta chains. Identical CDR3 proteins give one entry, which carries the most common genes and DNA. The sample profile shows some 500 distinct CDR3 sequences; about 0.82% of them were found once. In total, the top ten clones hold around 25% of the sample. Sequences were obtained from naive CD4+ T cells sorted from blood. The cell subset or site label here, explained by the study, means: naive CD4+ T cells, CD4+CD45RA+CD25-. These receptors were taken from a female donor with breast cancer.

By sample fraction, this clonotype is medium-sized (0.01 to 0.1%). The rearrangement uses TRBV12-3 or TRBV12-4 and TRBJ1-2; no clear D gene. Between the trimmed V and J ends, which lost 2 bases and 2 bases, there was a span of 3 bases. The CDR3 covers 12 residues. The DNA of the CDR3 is TGTGCCAGCAGTTTATCGAACTATGGCTACACCTTC. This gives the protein CASSLSNYGYTF.

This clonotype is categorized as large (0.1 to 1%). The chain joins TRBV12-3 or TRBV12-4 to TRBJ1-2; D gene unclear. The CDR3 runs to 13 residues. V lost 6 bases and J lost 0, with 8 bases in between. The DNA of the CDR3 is TGTGCCAGCAGCAAGGGAGCTAACTATGGCTACACCTTC. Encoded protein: CASSKGANYGYTF.

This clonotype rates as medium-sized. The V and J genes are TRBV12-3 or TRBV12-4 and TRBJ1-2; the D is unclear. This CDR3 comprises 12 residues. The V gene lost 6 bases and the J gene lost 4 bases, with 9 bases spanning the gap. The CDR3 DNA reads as TGTGCCAGCAGGACTGCTCCCTATGGCTACACCTTC. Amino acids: CASRTAPYGYTF.

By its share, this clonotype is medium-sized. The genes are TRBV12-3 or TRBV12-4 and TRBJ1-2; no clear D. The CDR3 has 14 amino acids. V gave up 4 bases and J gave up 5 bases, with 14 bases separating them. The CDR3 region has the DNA TGTGCCAGCAGTTCTGTTGGGCCCTTATATGGCTACACCTTC. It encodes CASSSVGPLYGYTF.

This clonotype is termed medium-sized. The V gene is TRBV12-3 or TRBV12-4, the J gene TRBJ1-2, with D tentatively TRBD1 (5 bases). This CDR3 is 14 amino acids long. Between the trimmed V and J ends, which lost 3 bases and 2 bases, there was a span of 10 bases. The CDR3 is CASSFAGINYGYTF. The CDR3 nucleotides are TGTGCCAGCAGTTTCGCAGGGATCAACTATGGCTACACCTTC.

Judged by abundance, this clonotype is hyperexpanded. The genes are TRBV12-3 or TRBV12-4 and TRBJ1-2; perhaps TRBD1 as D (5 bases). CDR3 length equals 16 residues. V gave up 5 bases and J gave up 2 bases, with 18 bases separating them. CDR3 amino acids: CASSNGVEGRNYGYTF. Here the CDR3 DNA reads TGTGCCAGCAGTAATGGAGTTGAGGGACGGAACTATGGCTACACCTTC.

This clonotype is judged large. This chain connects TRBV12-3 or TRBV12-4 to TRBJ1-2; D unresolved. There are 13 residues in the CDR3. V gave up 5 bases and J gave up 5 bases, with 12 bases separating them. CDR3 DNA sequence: TGTGCCAGCAGTACGCATGGAGCGTATGGCTACACCTTC. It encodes CASSTHGAYGYTF.

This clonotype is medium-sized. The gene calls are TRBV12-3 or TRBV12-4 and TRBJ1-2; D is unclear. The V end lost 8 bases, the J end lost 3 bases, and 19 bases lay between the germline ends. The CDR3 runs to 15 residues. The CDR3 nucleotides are TGTGCCAGCGTGTACCTGGGCGGCTCGGACTATGGCTACACCTTC. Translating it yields CASVYLGGSDYGYTF.

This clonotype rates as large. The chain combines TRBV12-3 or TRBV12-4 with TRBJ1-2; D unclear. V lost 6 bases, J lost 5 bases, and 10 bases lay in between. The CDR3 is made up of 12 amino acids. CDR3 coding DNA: TGTGCCAGCAGCGAAAACGGGTATGGCTACACCTTC. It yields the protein CASSENGYGYTF.

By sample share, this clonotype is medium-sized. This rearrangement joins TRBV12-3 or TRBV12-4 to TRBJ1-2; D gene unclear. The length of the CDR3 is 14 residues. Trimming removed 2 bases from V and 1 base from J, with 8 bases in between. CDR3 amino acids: CASSLSGSNYGYTF. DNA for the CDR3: TGTGCCAGCAGTTTATCCGGCAGTAACTATGGCTACACCTTC.

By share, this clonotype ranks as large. The CDR3: CASSFGTYGYTF. The CDR3 region has the DNA TGTGCCAGCAGTTTCGGCACCTATGGCTACACCTTC. This chain connects TRBV12-3 or TRBV12-4 to TRBJ1-2; D unclear. The CDR3 covers 12 residues. V shed 3 bases and J shed 4 bases, with 6 bases lying between them.

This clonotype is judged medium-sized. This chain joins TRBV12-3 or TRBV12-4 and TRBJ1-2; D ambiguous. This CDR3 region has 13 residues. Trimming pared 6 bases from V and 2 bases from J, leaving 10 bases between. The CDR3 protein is CASRAGKNYGYTF. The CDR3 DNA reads TGTGCCAGCAGGGCCGGGAAGAACTATGGCTACACCTTC.

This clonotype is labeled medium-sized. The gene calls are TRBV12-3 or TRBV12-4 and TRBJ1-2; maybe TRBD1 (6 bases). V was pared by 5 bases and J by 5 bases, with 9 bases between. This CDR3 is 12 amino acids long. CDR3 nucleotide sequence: TGTGCCAGCAGTCCTACAGGGTATGGCTACACCTTC. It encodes CASSPTGYGYTF.

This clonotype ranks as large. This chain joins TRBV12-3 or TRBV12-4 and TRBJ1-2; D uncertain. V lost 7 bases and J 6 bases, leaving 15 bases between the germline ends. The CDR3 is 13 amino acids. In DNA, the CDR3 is TGTGCCAGCACCCGCGGCGGGATGGATGGCTACACCTTC. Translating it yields CASTRGGMDGYTF.

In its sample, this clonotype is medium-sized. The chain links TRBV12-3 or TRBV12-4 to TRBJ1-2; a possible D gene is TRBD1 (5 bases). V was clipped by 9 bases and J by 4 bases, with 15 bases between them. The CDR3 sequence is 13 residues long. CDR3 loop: CASGTGSSYGYTF. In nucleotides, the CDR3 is TGTGCCAGTGGCACAGGTTCGAGCTATGGCTACACCTTC.